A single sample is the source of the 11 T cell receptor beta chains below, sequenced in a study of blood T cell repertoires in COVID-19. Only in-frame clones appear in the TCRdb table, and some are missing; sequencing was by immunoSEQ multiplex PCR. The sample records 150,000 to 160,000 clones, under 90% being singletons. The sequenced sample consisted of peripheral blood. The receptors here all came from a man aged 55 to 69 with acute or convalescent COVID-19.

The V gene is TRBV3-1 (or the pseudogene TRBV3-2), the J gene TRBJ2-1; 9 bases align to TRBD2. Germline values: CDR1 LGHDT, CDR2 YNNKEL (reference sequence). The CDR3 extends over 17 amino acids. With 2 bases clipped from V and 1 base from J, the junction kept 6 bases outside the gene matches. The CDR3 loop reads CASSQMASGISYNEQFF. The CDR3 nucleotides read TGTGCCAGCAGCCAAATGGCTAGCGGGATATCCTACAATGAGCAGTTCTTC.

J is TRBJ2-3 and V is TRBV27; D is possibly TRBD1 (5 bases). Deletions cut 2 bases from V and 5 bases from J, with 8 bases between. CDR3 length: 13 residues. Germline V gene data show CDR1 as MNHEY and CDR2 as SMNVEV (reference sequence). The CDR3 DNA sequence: TGTGCCAGCAGTTTAGGTAGGGGAGATACGCAGTATTTT. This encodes CASSLGRGDTQYF.

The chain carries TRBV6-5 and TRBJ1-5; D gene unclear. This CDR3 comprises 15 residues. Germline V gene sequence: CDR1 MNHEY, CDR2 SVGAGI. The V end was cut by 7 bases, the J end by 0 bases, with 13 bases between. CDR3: CASIRDGSSNQPQHF. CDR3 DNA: TGTGCCAGCATACGTGACGGGTCTAGCAATCAGCCCCAGCATTTT.

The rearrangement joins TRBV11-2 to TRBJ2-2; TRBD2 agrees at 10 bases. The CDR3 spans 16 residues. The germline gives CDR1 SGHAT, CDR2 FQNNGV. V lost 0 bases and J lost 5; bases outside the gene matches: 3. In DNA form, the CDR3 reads TGTGCCAGCAGCTTAGATAGCGGGAGGAGGACCGGGGAGCTGTTTTTT. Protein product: CASSLDSGRRTGELFF. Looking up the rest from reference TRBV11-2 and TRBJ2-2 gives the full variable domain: EAGVAQSPRYKIIEKRQSVAFWCNPISGHATLYWYQQILGQGPKLLIQFQNNGVVDDSQLPKDRFSAERLKGVDSTLKIQPAKLEDSAVYLCASSLDSGRRTGELFFGEGSRLTVL.

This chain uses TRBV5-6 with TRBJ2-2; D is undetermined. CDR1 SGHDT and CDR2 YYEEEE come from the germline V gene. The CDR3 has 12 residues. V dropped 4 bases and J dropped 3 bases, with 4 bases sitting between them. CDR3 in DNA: TGTGCCAGCAGCCCTTACACCGGGGAGCTGTTTTTT. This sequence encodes CASSPYTGELFF.

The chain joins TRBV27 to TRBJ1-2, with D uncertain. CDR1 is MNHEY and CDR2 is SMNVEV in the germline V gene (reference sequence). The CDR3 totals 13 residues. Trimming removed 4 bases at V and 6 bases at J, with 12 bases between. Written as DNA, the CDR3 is TGTGCCAGCAGTTCGATTCCCTATGATGGCTACACCTTC. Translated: CASSSIPYDGYTF.

The CDR3 sequence: CASSVQDYGYTF. CDR3 DNA sequence: TGTGCCAGCAGTGTCCAGGACTATGGCTACACCTTC. V usage is TRBV2 and J usage is TRBJ1-2, with unresolved D. Per germline, CDR1 SNHLY and CDR2 FYNNEI. The V gene lost 4 bases and the J gene lost 3 bases, with 6 bases spanning the gap. The CDR3 loop spans 12 amino acids.

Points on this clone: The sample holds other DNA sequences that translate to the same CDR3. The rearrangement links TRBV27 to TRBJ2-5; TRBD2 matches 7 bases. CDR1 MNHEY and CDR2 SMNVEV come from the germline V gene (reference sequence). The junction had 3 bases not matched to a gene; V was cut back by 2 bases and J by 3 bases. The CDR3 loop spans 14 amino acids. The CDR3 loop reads CASSLRAGEETQYF. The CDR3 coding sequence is TGTGCCAGCAGTTTAAGGGCGGGGGAAGAGACCCAGTACTTC.

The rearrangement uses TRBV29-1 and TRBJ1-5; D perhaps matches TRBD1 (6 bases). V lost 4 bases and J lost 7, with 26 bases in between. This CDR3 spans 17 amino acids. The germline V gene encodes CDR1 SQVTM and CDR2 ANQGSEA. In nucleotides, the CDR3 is TGCAGCGTTGGTGGGGGGGGGCGAGGCGCGGCAAGACAGCCCCAGCATTTT. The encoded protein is CSVGGGGRGAARQPQHF.

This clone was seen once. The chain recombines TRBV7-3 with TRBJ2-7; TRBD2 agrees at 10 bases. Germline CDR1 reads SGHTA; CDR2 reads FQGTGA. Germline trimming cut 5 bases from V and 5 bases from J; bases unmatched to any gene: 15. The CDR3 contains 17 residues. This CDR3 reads CASSLGGSGRLGNEQYF. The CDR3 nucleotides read TGTGCCAGCAGCCTGGGGGGTAGCGGGAGGCTCGGGAACGAGCAGTACTTC.

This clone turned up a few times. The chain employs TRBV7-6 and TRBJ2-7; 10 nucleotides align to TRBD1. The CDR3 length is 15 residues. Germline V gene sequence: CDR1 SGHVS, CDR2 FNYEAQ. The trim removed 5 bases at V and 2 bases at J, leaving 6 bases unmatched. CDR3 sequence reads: CASSPRDRGTYEQYF. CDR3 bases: TGTGCCAGCAGCCCCCGGGACAGGGGAACCTACGAGCAGTACTTC.